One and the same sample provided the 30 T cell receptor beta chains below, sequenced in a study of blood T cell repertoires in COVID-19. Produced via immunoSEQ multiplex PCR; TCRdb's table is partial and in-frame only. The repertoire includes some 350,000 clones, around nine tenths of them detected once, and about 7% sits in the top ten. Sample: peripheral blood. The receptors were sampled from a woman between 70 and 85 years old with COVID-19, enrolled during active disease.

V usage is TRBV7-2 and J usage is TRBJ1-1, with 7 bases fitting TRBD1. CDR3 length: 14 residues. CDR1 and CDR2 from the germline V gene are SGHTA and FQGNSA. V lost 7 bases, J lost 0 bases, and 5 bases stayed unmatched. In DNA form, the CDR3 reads TGTGCCAGCAAGAAGGGACAGATGAACACTGAAGCTTTCTTT. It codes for CASKKGQMNTEAFF. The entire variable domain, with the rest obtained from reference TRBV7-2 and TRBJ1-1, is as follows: GAGVSQSPSNKVTEKGKDVELRCDPISGHTALYWYRQSLGQGLEFLIYFQGNSAPDKSGLPSDRFSAERTGGSVSTLTIQRTQQEDSAVYLCASKKGQMNTEAFFGQGTRLTVV.

The CDR3 protein is CASSVFDGGADTQYF. As DNA, the CDR3 is TGTGCCAGCAGCGTATTTGACGGGGGTGCAGATACGCAGTATTTT. V and J are TRBV9 and TRBJ2-3; maybe TRBD2 (6 bases). Trimming took 1 base from V and 4 from J, leaving 13 bases between them. CDR3 size: 15 residues. Germline V CDR1 and CDR2: SGDLS, YYNGEE. Drawing the rest from reference TRBV9 and TRBJ2-3, the complete variable domain is DSGVTQTPKHLITATGQRVTLRCSPRSGDLSVYWYQQSLDQGLQFLIQYYNGEERAKGNILERFSAQQFPDLHSELNLSSLELGDSALYFCASSVFDGGADTQYFGPGTRLTVL.

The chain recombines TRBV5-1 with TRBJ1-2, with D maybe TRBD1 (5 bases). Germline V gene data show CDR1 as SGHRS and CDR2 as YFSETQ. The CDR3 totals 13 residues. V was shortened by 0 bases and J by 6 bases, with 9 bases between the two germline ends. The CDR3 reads CASSLVGADGYTF. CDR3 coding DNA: TGCGCCAGCAGCTTGGTAGGGGCTGATGGCTACACCTTC.

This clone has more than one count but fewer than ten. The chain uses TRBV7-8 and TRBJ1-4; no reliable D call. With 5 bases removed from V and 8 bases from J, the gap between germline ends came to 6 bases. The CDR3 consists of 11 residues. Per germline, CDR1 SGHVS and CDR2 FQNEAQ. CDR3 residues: CASSPREKLFF. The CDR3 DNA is TGTGCCAGCAGCCCTAGGGAAAAACTGTTTTTT.

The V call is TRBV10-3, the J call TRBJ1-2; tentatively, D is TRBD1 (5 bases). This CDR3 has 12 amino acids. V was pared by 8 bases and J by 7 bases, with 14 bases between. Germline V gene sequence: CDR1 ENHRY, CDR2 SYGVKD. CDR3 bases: TGTGCCATCGCCCAGGTCGGGGGTGGCTACACCTTC. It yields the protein CAIAQVGGGYTF.

Here the CDR3 DNA reads TGTGCCAGCAGTTACTACAGGAATGAAGCTTTCTTT. Its protein product is CASSYYRNEAFF. The rearrangement links TRBV12-3 or TRBV12-4 to TRBJ1-1; tentatively, D is TRBD1 (5 bases). V lost 4 bases and J lost 7, with 10 bases in between. CDR3 length: 12 amino acids.

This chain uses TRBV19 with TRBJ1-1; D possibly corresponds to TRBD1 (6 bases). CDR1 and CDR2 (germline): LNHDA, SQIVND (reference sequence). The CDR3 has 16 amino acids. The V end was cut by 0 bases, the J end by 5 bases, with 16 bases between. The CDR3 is CASSIDTTGWGTEAFF. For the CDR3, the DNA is TGTGCCAGTAGTATAGATACGACAGGCTGGGGGACTGAAGCTTTCTTT.

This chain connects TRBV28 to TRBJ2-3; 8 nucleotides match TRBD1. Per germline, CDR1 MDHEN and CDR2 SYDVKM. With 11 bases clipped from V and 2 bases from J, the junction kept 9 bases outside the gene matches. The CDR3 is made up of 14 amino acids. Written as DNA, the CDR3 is TGTGCCGCCACCCGGGACAGGCCCACAGATACGCAGTATTTT. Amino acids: CAATRDRPTDTQYF.

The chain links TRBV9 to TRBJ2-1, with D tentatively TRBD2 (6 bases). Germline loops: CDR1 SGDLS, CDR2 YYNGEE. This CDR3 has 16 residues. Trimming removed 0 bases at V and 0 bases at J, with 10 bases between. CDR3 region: CASSVGGESSYNEQFF. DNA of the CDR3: TGTGCCAGCAGCGTAGGCGGGGAGAGCTCCTACAATGAGCAGTTCTTC.

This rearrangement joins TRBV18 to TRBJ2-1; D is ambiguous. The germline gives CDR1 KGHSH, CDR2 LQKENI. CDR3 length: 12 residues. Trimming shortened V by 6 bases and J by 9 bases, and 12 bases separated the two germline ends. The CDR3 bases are TGTGCCAGCTCTTCGACCTCGGGTGAGCAGTTCTTC. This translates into CASSSTSGEQFF.

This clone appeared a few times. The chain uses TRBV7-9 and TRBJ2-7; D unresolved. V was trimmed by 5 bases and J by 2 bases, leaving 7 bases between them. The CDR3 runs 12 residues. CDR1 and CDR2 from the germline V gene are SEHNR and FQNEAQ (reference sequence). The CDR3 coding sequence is TGTGCCAGCAGCACAGCTCCCTACGAGCAGTACTTC. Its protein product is CASSTAPYEQYF.

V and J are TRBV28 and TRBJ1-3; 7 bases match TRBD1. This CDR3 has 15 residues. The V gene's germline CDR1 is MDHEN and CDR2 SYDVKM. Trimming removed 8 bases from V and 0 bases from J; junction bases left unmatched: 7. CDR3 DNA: TGTGCCAGCCTGGGACAGCTAAACTCTGGAAACACCATATATTTT. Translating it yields CASLGQLNSGNTIYF.

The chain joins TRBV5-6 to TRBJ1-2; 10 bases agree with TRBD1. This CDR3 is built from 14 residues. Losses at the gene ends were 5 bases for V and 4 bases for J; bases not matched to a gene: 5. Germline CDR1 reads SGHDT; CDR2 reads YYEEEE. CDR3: CASRTTGGFYGYTF. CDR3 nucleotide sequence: TGTGCCAGCAGAACGACAGGGGGCTTCTATGGCTACACCTTC.

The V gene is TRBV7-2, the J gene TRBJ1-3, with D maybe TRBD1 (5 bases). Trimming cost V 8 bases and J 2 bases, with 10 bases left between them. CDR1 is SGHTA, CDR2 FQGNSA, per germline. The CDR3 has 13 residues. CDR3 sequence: CASGNRTGNTIYF. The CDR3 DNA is TGTGCCAGCGGTAACAGGACTGGAAACACCATATATTTT.

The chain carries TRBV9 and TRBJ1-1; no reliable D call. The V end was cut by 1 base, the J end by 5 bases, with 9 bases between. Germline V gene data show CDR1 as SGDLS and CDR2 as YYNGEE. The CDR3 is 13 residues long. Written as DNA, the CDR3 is TGTGCCAGCAGCGTAACGGGAGGAACTGAAGCTTTCTTT. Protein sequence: CASSVTGGTEAFF.

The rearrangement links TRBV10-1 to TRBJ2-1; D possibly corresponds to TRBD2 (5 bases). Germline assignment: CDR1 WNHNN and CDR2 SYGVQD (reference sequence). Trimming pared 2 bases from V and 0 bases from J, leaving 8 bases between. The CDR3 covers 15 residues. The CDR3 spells CASSESGSSYNEQFF. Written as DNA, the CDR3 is TGCGCCAGCAGTGAGAGCGGAAGCTCCTACAATGAGCAGTTCTTC.

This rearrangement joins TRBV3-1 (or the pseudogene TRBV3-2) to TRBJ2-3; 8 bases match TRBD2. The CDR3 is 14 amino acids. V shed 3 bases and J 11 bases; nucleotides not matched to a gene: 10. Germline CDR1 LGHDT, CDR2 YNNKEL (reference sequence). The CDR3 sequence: CASSHGYAGGRQYF. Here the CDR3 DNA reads TGTGCCAGCAGCCACGGATATGCGGGGGGCCGGCAGTATTTT.

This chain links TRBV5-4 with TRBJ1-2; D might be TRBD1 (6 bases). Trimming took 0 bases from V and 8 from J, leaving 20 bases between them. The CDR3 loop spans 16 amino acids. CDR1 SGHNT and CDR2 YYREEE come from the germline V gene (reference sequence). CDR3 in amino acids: CASSLAGIYREGGYTF. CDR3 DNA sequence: TGTGCCAGCAGCTTGGCCGGTATTTACAGGGAGGGCGGCTACACCTTC.

In DNA form, the CDR3 reads TGTGCCAGCAGCCACCGACAAGGGGGGGCCTACGAGCAGTACTTC. It yields the protein CASSHRQGGAYEQYF. The genes are TRBV7-9 and TRBJ2-7; tentative D call: TRBD2 (7 bases). V lost 5 bases to trimming and J lost 2 bases, with 16 bases between them. Germline lookup yields CDR1 SEHNR and CDR2 FQNEAQ (reference sequence). The CDR3 has 15 residues.

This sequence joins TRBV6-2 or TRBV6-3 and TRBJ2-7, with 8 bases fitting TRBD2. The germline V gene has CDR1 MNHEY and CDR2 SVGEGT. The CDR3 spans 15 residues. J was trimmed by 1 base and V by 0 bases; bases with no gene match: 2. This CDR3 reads CASSYSIAGSYEQYF. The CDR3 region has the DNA TGTGCCAGCAGTTACTCGATAGCGGGATCCTACGAGCAGTACTTC.

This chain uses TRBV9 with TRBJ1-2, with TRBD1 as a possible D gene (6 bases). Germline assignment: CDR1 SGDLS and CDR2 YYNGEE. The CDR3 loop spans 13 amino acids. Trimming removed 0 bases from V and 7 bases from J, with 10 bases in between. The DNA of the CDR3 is TGTGCCAGCAGCGTAGATACAGGGACTGGCTACACCTTC. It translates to CASSVDTGTGYTF.

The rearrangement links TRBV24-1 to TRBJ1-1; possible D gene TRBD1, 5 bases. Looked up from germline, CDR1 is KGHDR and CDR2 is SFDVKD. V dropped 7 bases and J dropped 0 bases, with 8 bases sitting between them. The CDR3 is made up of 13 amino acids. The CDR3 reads CATSGHLNTEAFF. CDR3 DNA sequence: TGTGCCACCAGCGGACACCTGAACACTGAAGCTTTCTTT.

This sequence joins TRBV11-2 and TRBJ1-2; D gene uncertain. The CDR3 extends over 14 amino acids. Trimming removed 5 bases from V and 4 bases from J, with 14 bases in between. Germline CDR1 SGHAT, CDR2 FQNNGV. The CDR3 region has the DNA TGTGCCAGCAGCGCAGGCAGAGGGCTCTATGGCTACACCTTC. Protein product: CASSAGRGLYGYTF.

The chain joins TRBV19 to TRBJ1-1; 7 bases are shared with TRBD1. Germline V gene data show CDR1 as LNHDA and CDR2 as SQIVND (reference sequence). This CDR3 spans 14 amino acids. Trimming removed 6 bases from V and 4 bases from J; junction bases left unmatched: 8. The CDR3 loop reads CASSPTDRVTEAFF. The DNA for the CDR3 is TGTGCCAGTAGCCCCACAGACAGGGTCACTGAAGCTTTCTTT. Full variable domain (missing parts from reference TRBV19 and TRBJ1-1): DGGITQSPKYLFRKEGQNVTLSCEQNLNHDAMYWYRQDPGQGLRLIYYSQIVNDFQKGDIAEGYSVSREKKESFPLTVTSAQKNPTAFYLCASSPTDRVTEAFFGQGTRLTVV.

CDR3 residues: CASSLNGGGAGANVLTF. The CDR3 bases are TGTGCCAGCAGCTTAAATGGCGGGGGGGCTGGGGCCAACGTCCTGACTTTC. This chain uses TRBV7-2 with TRBJ2-6; 9 nucleotides line up with TRBD2. The CDR3 consists of 17 residues. The V gene end was trimmed by 2 bases and the J gene end by 2 bases; junction bases not matched to a gene: 4. Germline V CDR1 and CDR2: SGHTA, FQGNSA.

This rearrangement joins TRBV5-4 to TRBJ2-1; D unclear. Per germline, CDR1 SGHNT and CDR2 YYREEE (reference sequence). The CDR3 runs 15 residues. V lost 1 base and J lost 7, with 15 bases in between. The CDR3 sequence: CASSLKQQSTNEQFF. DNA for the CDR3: TGTGCCAGCAGCTTGAAACAGCAATCCACGAATGAGCAGTTCTTC.

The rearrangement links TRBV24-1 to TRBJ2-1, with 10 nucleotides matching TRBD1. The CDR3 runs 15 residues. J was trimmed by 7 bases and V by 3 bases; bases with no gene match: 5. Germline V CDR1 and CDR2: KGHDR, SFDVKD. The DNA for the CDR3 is TGTGCCACCAGTGATCCTGGACAGGGGGGGAATGAGCAGTTCTTC. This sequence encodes CATSDPGQGGNEQFF.

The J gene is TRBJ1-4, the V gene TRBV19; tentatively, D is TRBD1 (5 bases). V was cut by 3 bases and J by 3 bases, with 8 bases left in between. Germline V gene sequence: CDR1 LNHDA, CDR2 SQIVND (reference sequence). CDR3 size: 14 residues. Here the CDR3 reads CASSIWGANEKLFF. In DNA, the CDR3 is TGTGCCAGTAGTATTTGGGGGGCTAATGAAAAACTGTTTTTT.

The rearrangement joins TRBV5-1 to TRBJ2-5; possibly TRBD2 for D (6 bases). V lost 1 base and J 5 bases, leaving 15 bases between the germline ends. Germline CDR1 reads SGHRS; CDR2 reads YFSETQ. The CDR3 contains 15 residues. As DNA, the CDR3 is TGCGCCAGCAGCTTGCTAACGGGGGTTCGTGAGACCCAGTACTTC. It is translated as CASSLLTGVRETQYF.

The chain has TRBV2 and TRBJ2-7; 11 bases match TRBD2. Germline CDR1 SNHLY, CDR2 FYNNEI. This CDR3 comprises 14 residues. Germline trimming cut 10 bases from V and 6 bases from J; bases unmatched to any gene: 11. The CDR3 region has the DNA TGTGCCAACTCCTTAGCGGGGGGGCCGGTCGAGCAGTACTTC. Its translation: CANSLAGGPVEQYF. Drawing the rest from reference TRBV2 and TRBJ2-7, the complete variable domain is EPEVTQTPSHQVTQMGQEVILRCVPISNHLYFYWYRQILGQKVEFLVSFYNNEISEKSEIFDDQFSVERPDGSNFTLKIRSTKLEDSAMYFCANSLAGGPVEQYFGPGTRLTVT.